The 3 T cell receptor beta chains given below trace back to one sample, sequenced in a study of sequential checkpoint blockade in melanoma. Sequenced by immunoSEQ multiplex PCR; TCRdb stores in-frame clones only, minus some. The data contain 19,000 or so clones, 65% to 80% of them singletons. The treatment is: randomized to nivolumab then ipilimumab (arm A) or the reverse (arm B). The specimen comprised CD8+ T cells sorted from blood (inferred from file names), sampled from a patient given nivolumab and ipilimumab in sequence. These receptor sequences come from a human donor with melanoma.

This clone has a single count. The chain uses TRBV7-6 and TRBJ2-3; D might be TRBD2 (7 bases). The CDR3 runs 16 residues. The V and J ends lost 5 bases and 1 base respectively, with 16 bases between them. From germline, CDR1 is SGHVS and CDR2 FNYEAQ. The CDR3 DNA sequence: TGTGCCAGCAGCGAGATAGGGGGGGGTGGCACAGATACGCAGTATTTT. Translation: CASSEIGGGGTDTQYF.

V usage is TRBV6-5 and J usage is TRBJ2-3, with D possibly TRBD1 on 5 matching bases. V lost 0 bases to trimming and J lost 6 bases, with 16 bases between them. The CDR3 extends over 16 amino acids. In germline, CDR1 is MNHEY, CDR2 SVGAGI. The CDR3 DNA reads as TGTGCCAGCAGTTACTCGACATTCCGCTGGGGCGATACGCAGTATTTT. Residues: CASSYSTFRWGDTQYF.

Note on this clone: An end of the junction differs from the germline gene, which may be a read error. The gene calls are TRBV7-9 and TRBJ2-1, with 10 positions matching TRBD2. There are 15 residues in the CDR3. CDR1 SEHNR and CDR2 FQNEAQ come from the germline V gene (reference sequence). Here the CDR3 DNA reads TGTGCCAGCAGCACGGGAGGGACTAGCGCCCCACCAGTACTCTTC. The encoded protein is CASSTGGTSAPPVLF.